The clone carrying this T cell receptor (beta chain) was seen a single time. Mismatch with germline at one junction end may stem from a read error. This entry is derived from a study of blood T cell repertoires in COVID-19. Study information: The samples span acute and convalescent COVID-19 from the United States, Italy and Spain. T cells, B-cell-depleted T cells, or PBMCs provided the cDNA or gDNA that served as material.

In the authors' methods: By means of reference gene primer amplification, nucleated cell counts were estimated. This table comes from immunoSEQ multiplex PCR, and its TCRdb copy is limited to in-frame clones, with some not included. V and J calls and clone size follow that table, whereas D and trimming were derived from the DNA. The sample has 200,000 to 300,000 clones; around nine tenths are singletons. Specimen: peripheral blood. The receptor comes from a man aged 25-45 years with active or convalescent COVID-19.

CDR3 loop: CASCLGLAGETQYF. CDR3 coding DNA: TGTGCCAGCTGCTTAGGACTAGCGGGGGAGACCCAGTACTTC. The chain is built from TRBV7-9 and TRBJ2-5, with 12 bases that match TRBD2. This CDR3 comprises 14 residues. Germline V gene sequence: CDR1 SEHNR, CDR2 FQNEAQ (reference sequence).